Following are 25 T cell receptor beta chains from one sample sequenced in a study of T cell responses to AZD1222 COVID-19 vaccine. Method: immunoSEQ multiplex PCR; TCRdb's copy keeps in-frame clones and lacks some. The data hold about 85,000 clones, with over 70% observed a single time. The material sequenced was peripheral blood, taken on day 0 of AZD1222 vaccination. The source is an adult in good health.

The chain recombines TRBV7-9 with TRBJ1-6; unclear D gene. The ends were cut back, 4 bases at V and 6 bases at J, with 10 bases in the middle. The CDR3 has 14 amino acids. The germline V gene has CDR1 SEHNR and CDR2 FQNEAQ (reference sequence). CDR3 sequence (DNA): TGTGCCAGCAGCTCCGTACAGAGTAATTCACCCCTCCACTTT. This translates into CASSSVQSNSPLHF.

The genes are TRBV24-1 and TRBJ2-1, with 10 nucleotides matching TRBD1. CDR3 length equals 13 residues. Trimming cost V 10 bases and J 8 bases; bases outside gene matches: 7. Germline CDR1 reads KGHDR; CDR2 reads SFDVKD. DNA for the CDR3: TGTGCCACAGGACAGGGGGTTGAGCATGAGCAGTTCTTC. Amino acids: CATGQGVEHEQFF.

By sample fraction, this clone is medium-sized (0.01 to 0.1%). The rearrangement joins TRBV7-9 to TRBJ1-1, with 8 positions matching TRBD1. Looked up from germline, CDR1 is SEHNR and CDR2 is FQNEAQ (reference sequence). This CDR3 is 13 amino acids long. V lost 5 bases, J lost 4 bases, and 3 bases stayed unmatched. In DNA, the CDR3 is TGTGCCAGCAGCCCAGGACAGGGCACTGAAGCTTTCTTT. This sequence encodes CASSPGQGTEAFF.

As DNA, the CDR3 is TGTGCCATCAGTGAGCCGGGGAACACCGGGGAGCTGTTTTTT. It codes for CAISEPGNTGELFF. V and J are TRBV10-3 and TRBJ2-2; no firm D call. The CDR3 sequence is 14 residues long. The germline gives CDR1 ENHRY, CDR2 SYGVKD. Trimming took off 2 bases at V and 1 base at J, with 5 bases between the two ends.

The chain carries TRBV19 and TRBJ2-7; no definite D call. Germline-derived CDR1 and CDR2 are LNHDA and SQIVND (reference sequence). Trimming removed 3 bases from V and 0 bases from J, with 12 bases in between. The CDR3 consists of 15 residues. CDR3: CASSIFLWDSYEQYF. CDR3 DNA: TGTGCCAGTAGTATCTTTTTATGGGACTCCTACGAGCAGTACTTC.

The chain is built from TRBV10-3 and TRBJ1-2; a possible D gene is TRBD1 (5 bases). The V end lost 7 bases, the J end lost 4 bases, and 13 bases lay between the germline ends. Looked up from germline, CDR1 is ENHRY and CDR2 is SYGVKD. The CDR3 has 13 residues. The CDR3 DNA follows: TGTGCCATCAAGGGACGGCTGACCTATGGCTACACCTTC. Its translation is CAIKGRLTYGYTF.

The CDR3 spells CASSLTGLGYF. The CDR3 nucleotides are TGTGCCAGCAGCTTGACCGGGTTAGGGTATTTT. V usage is TRBV5-5 and J usage is TRBJ2-3; D remains unclear. The germline V and J ends were trimmed by 1 base and 14 bases, with 11 bases remaining between them. Germline CDR1 is SGHKS and CDR2 is YYEKEE (reference sequence). CDR3 size: 11 residues. Complete variable domain (other parts from reference TRBV5-5 and TRBJ2-3): DAGVTQSPTHLIKTRGQQVTLRCSPISGHKSVSWYQQVLGQGPQFIFQYYEKEERGRGNFPDRFSARQFPNYSSELNVNALLLGDSALYLCASSLTGLGYFGPGTRLTVL.

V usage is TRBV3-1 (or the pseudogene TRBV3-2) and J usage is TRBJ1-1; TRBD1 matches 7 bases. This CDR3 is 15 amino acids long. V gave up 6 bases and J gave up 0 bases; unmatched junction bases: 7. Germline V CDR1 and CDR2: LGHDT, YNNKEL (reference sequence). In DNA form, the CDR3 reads TGTGCCAGCAGGTACAGGGGCGCCATGAACACTGAAGCTTTCTTT. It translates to CASRYRGAMNTEAFF.

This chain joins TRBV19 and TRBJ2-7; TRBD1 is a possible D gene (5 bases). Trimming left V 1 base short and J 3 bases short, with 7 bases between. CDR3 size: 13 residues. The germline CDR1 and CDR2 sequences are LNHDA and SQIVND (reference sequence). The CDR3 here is CASSIGQNYEQYF. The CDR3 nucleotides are TGTGCCAGTAGTATAGGACAGAACTACGAGCAGTACTTC.

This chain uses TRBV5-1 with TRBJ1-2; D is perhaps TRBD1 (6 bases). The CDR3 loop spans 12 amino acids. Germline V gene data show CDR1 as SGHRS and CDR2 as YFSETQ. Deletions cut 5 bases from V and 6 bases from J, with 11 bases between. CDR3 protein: CASRKTGDGYTF. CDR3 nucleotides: TGCGCCAGCAGAAAGACAGGTGATGGCTACACCTTC.

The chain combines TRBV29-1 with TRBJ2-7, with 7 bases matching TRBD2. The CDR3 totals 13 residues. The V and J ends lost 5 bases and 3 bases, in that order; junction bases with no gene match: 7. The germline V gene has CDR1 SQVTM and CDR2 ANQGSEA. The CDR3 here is CSVTGEGHYEQYF. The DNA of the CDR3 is TGCAGCGTTACGGGGGAGGGCCACTACGAGCAGTACTTC.

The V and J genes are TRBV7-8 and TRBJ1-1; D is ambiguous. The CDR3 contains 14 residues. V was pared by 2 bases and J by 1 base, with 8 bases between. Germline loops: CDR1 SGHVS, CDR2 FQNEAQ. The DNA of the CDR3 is TGTGCCAGCAGCTTAAGTGGCTCGAACACTGAAGCTTTCTTT. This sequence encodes CASSLSGSNTEAFF.

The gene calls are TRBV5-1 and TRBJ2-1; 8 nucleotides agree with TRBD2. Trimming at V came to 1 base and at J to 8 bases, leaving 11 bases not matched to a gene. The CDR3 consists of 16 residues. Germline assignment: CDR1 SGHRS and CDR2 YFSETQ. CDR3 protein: CASSLFPLAGVYEQFF. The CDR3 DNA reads TGCGCCAGCAGCTTGTTCCCGCTAGCGGGTGTCTATGAGCAGTTCTTC.

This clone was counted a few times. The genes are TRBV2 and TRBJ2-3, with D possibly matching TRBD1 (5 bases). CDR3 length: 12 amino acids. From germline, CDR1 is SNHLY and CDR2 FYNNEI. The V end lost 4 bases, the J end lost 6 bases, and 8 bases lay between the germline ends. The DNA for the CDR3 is TGTGCCAGCAGTGCTGGGGCCGATACGCAGTATTTT. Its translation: CASSAGADTQYF.

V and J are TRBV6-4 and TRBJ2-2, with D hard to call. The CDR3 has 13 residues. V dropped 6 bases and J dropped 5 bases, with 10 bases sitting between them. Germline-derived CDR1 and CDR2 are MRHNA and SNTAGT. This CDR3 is CASRAQETGELFF. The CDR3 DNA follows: TGTGCCAGCAGAGCCCAAGAAACCGGGGAGCTGTTTTTT.

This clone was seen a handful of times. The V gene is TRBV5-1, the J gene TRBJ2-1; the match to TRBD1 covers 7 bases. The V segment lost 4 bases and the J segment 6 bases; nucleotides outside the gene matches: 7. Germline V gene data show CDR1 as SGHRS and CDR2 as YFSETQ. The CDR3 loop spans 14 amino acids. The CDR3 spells CASSQPGTANEQFF. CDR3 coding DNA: TGCGCCAGCAGCCAACCTGGGACAGCCAATGAGCAGTTCTTC. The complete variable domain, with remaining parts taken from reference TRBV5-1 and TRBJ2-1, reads KAGVTQTPRYLIKTRGQQVTLSCSPISGHRSVSWYQQTPGQGLQFLFEYFSETQRNKGNFPGRFSGRQFSNSRSEMNVSTLELGDSALYLCASSQPGTANEQFFGPGTRLTVL.

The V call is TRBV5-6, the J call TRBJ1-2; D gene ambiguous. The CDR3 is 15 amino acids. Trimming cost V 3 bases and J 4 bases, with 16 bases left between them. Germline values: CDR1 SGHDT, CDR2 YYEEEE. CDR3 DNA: TGTGCCAGCAGCTCAGCTACAGATAATTTCTATGGCTACACCTTC. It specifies CASSSATDNFYGYTF.

This CDR3 reads CASSLAYNTDTQYF. DNA of the CDR3: TGTGCCAGCAGCTTAGCATACAACACAGATACGCAGTATTTT. The chain recombines TRBV7-2 with TRBJ2-3; D uncertain. The V end lost 0 bases, the J end lost 2 bases, and 6 bases lay between the germline ends. Germline V gene data show CDR1 as SGHTA and CDR2 as FQGNSA. This CDR3 contains 14 residues.

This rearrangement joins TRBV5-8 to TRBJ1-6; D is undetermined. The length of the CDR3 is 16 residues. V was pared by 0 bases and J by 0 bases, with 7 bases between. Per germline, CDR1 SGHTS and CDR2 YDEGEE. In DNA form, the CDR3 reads TGTGCCAGCAGCTTGGGAGGGAGCTCCTATAATTCACCCCTCCACTTT. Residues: CASSLGGSSYNSPLHF. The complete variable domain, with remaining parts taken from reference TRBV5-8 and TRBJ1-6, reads EAGVTQSPTHLIKTRGQQATLRCSPISGHTSVYWYQQALGLGLQFLLWYDEGEERNRGNFPPRFSGRQFPNYSSELNVNALELEDSALYLCASSLGGSSYNSPLHFGNGTRLTVT.

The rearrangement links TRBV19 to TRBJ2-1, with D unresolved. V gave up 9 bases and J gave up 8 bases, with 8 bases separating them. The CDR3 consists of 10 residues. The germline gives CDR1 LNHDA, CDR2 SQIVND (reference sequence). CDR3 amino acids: CARRAYEQFF. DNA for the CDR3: TGTGCCAGAAGGGCCTATGAGCAGTTCTTC.

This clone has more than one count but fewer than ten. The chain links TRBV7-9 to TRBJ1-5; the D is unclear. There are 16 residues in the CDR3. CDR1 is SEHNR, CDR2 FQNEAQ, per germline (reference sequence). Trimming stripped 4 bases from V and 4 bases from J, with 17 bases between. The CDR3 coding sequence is TGTGCCAGCAGCTCCGATTCGGCGTCAAAGAATCAGCCCCAGCATTTT. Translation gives CASSSDSASKNQPQHF.

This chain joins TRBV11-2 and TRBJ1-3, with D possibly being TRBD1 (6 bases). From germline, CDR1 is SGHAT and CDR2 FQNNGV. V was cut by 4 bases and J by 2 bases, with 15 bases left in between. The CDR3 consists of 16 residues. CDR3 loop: CASSYNRVDTGNTIYF. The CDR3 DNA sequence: TGTGCCAGCAGCTACAACAGGGTAGATACTGGAAACACCATATATTTT.

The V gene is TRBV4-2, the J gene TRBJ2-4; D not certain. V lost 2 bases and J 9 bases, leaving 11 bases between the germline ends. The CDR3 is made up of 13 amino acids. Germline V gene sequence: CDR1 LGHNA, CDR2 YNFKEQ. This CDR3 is CASSQIELGIQYF. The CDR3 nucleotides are TGTGCCAGCAGCCAAATCGAGCTCGGCATTCAGTACTTC.

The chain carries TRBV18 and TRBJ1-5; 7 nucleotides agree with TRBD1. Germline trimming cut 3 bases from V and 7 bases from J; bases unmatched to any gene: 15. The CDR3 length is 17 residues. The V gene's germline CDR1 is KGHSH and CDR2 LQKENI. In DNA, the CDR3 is TGTGCCAGCTCACCGGCGGGGGGAGGGGGCGGAGGCCAGCCCCAGCATTTT. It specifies CASSPAGGGGGGQPQHF.

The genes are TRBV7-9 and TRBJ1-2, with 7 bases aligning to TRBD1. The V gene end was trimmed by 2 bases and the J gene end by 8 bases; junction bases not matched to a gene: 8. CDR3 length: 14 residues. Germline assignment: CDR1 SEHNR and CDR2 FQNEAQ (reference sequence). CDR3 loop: CASSLLDRALGYTF. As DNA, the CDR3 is TGTGCCAGCAGCTTACTTGACAGGGCCCTAGGCTACACCTTC.